This note documents a single TCR beta chain sequence. The V gene's germline CDR1 is MNHGY and CDR2 SVAAGI. The V gene lost 4 bases and the J gene lost 8 bases, with 5 bases spanning the gap. CDR3 length: 11 amino acids. These data come from a study of PD-1 blockade in classical Hodgkin lymphoma. Following autologous stem cell transplantation, relapse occurred in every patient, and exposure to brentuximab vedotin varied. Measured with immunoSEQ multiplex PCR; TCRdb has only the in-frame clones, and not every one. The sample has fewer than 20,000 clones, approximately 88% seen once. The J gene is TRBJ2-2, the V gene TRBV6-9; either TRBD1 or TRBD2 may fit D (5 bases each). The sequencing used peripheral blood mononuclear cells (PBMCs), collected at baseline. This TCR was recovered from a human donor with classical Hodgkin lymphoma. The CDR3 coding sequence is TGTGCCAGCAGTTGGGGGGGGGAGCTGTTTTTT. It specifies CASSWGGELFF.